The 21 T cell receptor beta chains below come from one sample, sequenced in a study of response to subunit inactivated influenza vaccine. TCRdb re-derived calls from the RT-PCR reads in MiXCR, one entry per CDR3 protein. The table lists hundreds of thousands of distinct CDR3 sequences, about 14% of them singletons. Sequencing used PBMCs from blood, obtained less than 15 days before vaccination. The receptors derive from a man aged 45-60 years who received an inactivated influenza vaccine.

This clonotype was recorded a few times. V gene TRBV20-1 combines with J gene TRBJ2-1; no clear D. Germline V gives CDR1 DFQATT, CDR2 SNEGSKA (reference sequence). The CDR3 consists of 15 residues. V gave up 0 bases and J gave up 8 bases, with 17 bases separating them. CDR3 DNA sequence: TGCAGTGCTAGAGATGGCGCAACTCTTAAGGATGAGCAGTTCTTC. It translates to CSARDGATLKDEQFF.

The chain joins TRBV10-3 to TRBJ2-7; D perhaps matches TRBD2 (6 bases). This CDR3 is 12 amino acids long. Trimming stripped 11 bases from V and 0 bases from J, with 11 bases between. Germline V gene sequence: CDR1 ENHRY, CDR2 SYGVKD. The CDR3 nucleotides are TGTGCCGGATCGGGGGACTCCTACGAGCAGTACTTC. It codes for CAGSGDSYEQYF.

The gene calls are TRBV7-9 and TRBJ2-1, with D uncertain. CDR1 and CDR2 from the germline V gene are SEHNR and FQNEAQ (reference sequence). The CDR3 runs to 13 residues. Trimming stripped 3 bases from V and 5 bases from J, with 8 bases between. CDR3: CASSFGSHNEQFF. CDR3 nucleotides: TGTGCCAGCAGCTTCGGAAGTCACAATGAGCAGTTCTTC. The full variable domain, its missing parts supplied by reference TRBV7-9 and TRBJ2-1, is DTGVSQNPRHKITKRGQNVTFRCDPISEHNRLYWYRQTLGQGPEFLTYFQNEAQLEKSRLLSDRFSAERPKGSFSTLEIQRTEQGDSAMYLCASSFGSHNEQFFGPGTRLTVL.

This clonotype was found a few times. The chain is built from TRBV27 and TRBJ2-2, with D possibly TRBD1 on 5 matching bases. V gave up 2 bases and J gave up 6 bases, with 13 bases separating them. The CDR3 has 15 amino acids. CDR1 and CDR2 (germline): MNHEY, SMNVEV (reference sequence). In nucleotides, the CDR3 is TGTGCCAGCAGTTTAGGGCAGGGCGGCTCCGGGGAGCTGTTTTTT. It translates to CASSLGQGGSGELFF.

This clonotype has a count of ten or more. In DNA, the CDR3 is TGCGCCAGCAGCGAGACAGGGGATACCTACGAGCAGTACTTC. Amino acids: CASSETGDTYEQYF. The genes are TRBV5-1 and TRBJ2-7, with 8 bases matching TRBD1. This CDR3 is built from 14 residues. J gave up 2 bases and V 4 bases, and 5 bases lay outside the gene matches. Looked up from germline, CDR1 is SGHRS and CDR2 is YFSETQ.

J is TRBJ1-5 and V is TRBV10-3; 7 bases match TRBD1. Trimming at V came to 4 bases and at J to 2 bases, leaving 11 bases not matched to a gene. There are 17 residues in the CDR3. Germline CDR1 and CDR2: ENHRY and SYGVKD. In DNA form, the CDR3 reads TGTGCCATCAGTGCCCGGGACAGTGGTGTGGGCAATCAGCCCCAGCATTTT. Encoded protein: CAISARDSGVGNQPQHF.

Only a few counts were recorded for this clonotype. This chain joins TRBV6-2 or TRBV6-3 and TRBJ2-1; TRBD2 agrees at 10 bases. V lost 6 bases and J lost 4; bases outside the gene matches: 12. Germline CDR1 is MNHEY and CDR2 is SVGEGT. The CDR3 consists of 17 residues. The CDR3 DNA reads as TGTGCCAGCAGCCTAACTCTAGCGGGAGTGGGTTACAATGAGCAGTTCTTC. Translating gives CASSLTLAGVGYNEQFF.

This rearrangement joins TRBV20-1 to TRBJ1-5, with D unclear. V shed 3 bases and J shed 6 bases, with 21 bases lying between them. CDR1 DFQATT and CDR2 SNEGSKA come from the germline V gene (reference sequence). The CDR3 covers 16 residues. The CDR3 nucleotides read TGCAGTGCTAGTCAACGGACCGTGCTTAGGGCTCAGCCCCAGCATTTT. Amino acid sequence: CSASQRTVLRAQPQHF.

This clonotype came up many times. The chain employs TRBV10-3 and TRBJ2-1; perhaps D is TRBD1 or TRBD2 (5 bases each). The V and J ends lost 2 bases and 5 bases respectively, with 13 bases between them. Germline CDR1 reads ENHRY; CDR2 reads SYGVKD. The CDR3 spans 15 residues. In DNA, the CDR3 is TGTGCCATCAGTGAGGGGAGAGAGGGGCACAATGAGCAGTTCTTC. Its protein is CAISEGREGHNEQFF.

At least ten counts were recorded for this clonotype. The chain combines TRBV12-3 or TRBV12-4 with TRBJ2-1; 7 bases align to TRBD1. The CDR3 contains 11 residues. The V segment lost 4 bases and the J segment 15 bases; nucleotides outside the gene matches: 6. The CDR3 bases are TGTGCCAGCAGTTCAGACAGGGAGTTGTTCTTC. Protein sequence: CASSSDRELFF.

This clonotype was observed a handful of times. The chain joins TRBV3-1 to TRBJ1-3, with D maybe TRBD1 (5 bases). The CDR3 totals 16 residues. Deletions cut 4 bases from V and 0 bases from J, with 13 bases between. In germline, CDR1 is LGHDT, CDR2 YNNKEL (reference sequence). Here the CDR3 DNA reads TGTGCCAGCAGCCCCTCCGGGACGGTCTCTGGAAACACCATATATTTT. The encoded protein is CASSPSGTVSGNTIYF.

The J gene is TRBJ1-4, the V gene TRBV28, with D possibly being TRBD1 (6 bases). CDR3 length: 14 residues. Between the trimmed V and J ends, which lost 5 bases and 3 bases, there was a span of 10 bases. CDR1 is MDHEN and CDR2 is SYDVKM in the germline V gene. The DNA of the CDR3 is TGTGCCAGCAGTACTGACAGGTCTAATGAAAAACTGTTTTTT. Its protein is CASSTDRSNEKLFF.

This chain connects TRBV7-9 to TRBJ2-6; D gene unclear. The CDR3 runs 15 residues. V dropped 2 bases and J dropped 0 bases, with 5 bases sitting between them. From germline, CDR1 is SEHNR and CDR2 FQNEAQ (reference sequence). The CDR3 region is CASSLFPSGANVLTF. DNA of the CDR3: TGTGCCAGCAGCTTATTTCCCTCTGGGGCCAACGTCCTGACTTTC.

This clonotype was counted only a few times. This sequence joins TRBV20-1 and TRBJ2-2, with 10 bases aligning to TRBD2. CDR1 DFQATT and CDR2 SNEGSKA come from the germline V gene (reference sequence). The CDR3 is 18 residues long. Trimming at V came to 1 base and at J to 0 bases, leaving 8 bases not matched to a gene. In DNA, the CDR3 is TGCAGTGCTAGAGGTCAGCGGGGGGGACTAGCGAACACCGGGGAGCTGTTTTTT. This sequence encodes CSARGQRGGLANTGELFF.

Comments on this clonotype: At one end, the junction sequence differs from germline, possibly due to a read error. The chain couples TRBV4-3 to TRBJ2-7; 8 nucleotides match TRBD1. This CDR3 spans 14 amino acids. Germline V gene data show CDR1 as LGHNA and CDR2 as YSLEER. This CDR3 is CPSSQGQGPYEQYF. DNA for the CDR3: TGCCCCAGCAGCCAAGGACAGGGACCCTACGAGCAGTACTTC.

The rearrangement links TRBV20-1 to TRBJ2-3, with D possibly TRBD2 on 6 matching bases. This CDR3 is 15 amino acids long. Germline V gene lookup returns CDR1 DFQATT and CDR2 SNEGSKA (reference sequence). V shed 1 base and J shed 6 bases, with 17 bases lying between them. CDR3 nucleotides: TGCAGTGCTAGAGGCAAACCCGGCGGGGAGGATACGCAGTATTTT. It specifies CSARGKPGGEDTQYF.

V is TRBV7-2 and J is TRBJ2-4; D may be TRBD1 (5 bases). Germline values: CDR1 SGHTA, CDR2 FQGNSA. V shed 2 bases and J shed 5 bases, with 10 bases lying between them. The CDR3 is 14 amino acids. DNA for the CDR3: TGTGCCAGCAGCTTATCAATAGGGGAAAACATTCAGTACTTC. It codes for CASSLSIGENIQYF.

V usage is TRBV5-1 and J usage is TRBJ2-2, with TRBD2 identical over 8 bases. CDR3 length equals 16 residues. Looked up from germline, CDR1 is SGHRS and CDR2 is YFSETQ. The V gene end was trimmed by 4 bases and the J gene end by 0 bases; junction bases not matched to a gene: 5. CDR3 sequence (DNA): TGCGCCAGCAGCCCTGGGCGGGGGGCGAACACCGGGGAGCTGTTTTTT. Protein: CASSPGRGANTGELFF.

The rearrangement uses TRBV18 and TRBJ2-1; 9 nucleotides align to TRBD1. The junction had 13 bases not matched to a gene; V was cut back by 3 bases and J by 7 bases. This CDR3 is built from 17 residues. The germline CDR1 and CDR2 sequences are KGHSH and LQKENI. The CDR3 here is CASSPIAGTGFPNEQFF. In nucleotides, the CDR3 is TGTGCCAGCTCACCGATAGCCGGGACAGGGTTTCCGAATGAGCAGTTCTTC.

The V gene is TRBV28, the J gene TRBJ2-7; D may correspond to TRBD1 or TRBD2 (6 bases each). Germline CDR1 reads MDHEN; CDR2 reads SYDVKM. The CDR3 spans 17 residues. V was shortened by 5 bases and J by 3 bases, with 23 bases between the two germline ends. The CDR3 is CASSPRGVRGLFYEQYF. DNA for the CDR3: TGTGCCAGCAGTCCGAGGGGGGTTCGGGGACTGTTCTACGAGCAGTACTTC.

This chain links TRBV15 with TRBJ2-7; the D gene is possibly TRBD2 (6 bases). The CDR3 has 16 amino acids. The germline V gene has CDR1 LNHNV and CDR2 YYDKDF (reference sequence). Trimming left V 0 bases short and J 6 bases short, with 18 bases between. The CDR3 sequence is CATSREWRERWGEQYF. CDR3 nucleotides: TGTGCCACCAGCAGAGAGTGGAGGGAGAGGTGGGGCGAGCAGTACTTC.